This TCR beta chain was sequenced in a study of CD8+ T cells in alopecia areata. Notes on the study in general: Patients shared TCRs less clearly than mice did, possibly for HLA-related reasons. Scalp samples also contribute reads from the resident alphabeta T cells found in normal skin.

About this clone itself: Its antigen is undetermined.

cDNA serving as the sequencing template came from extracted, reverse transcribed RNA. The method was immunoSEQ multiplex PCR; TCRdb's version includes in-frame clones alone and lacks a portion of them. The table has 150,000 to 160,000 clones, approximately 53% seen once; the top ten hold roughly 19%. CD4+ and CD8+ T cells were sorted from PBMCs stained for CD3, CD4 and CD8. Germline CDR1 reads LNHDA; CDR2 reads SQIVND (reference sequence). The V and J ends lost 5 bases and 2 bases respectively, with 19 bases between them. The CDR3 consists of 16 residues. Specimen: CD8+ T cells sorted from blood, collected at week 0. The rearrangement joins TRBV19 to TRBJ2-7, with a possible D match to TRBD1 (7 bases). This TCR derives from a human donor with alopecia areata. CDR3 loop: CASSALQGGSAYEQYF. The CDR3 DNA reads as TGTGCCAGTAGTGCTCTTCAGGGGGGATCGGCCTACGAGCAGTACTTC.